This TCR beta chain was identified in a study of T cells in Graves' hyperthyroidism and ophthalmopathy. The CDR3 regions of TCR beta were amplified from RNA transcripts. TCR CDR3 regions were first amplified by RT-PCR with HTBI primers. TCRdb analysed the multiplex PCR reads with MiXCR anew, one entry per CDR3 protein. In the table there are a few hundred thousand distinct CDR3 sequences, around 14% of which are singletons. The germline V gene has CDR1 SGHTA and CDR2 FQGNSA. The CDR3 is made up of 15 amino acids. With 1 base removed from V and 2 bases from J, the gap between germline ends came to 12 bases. This clonotype was seen ten or more times.

The chain couples TRBV7-2 to TRBJ2-7; possible D gene TRBD1, 6 bases. This receptor was identified in a young woman with Graves' hyperthyroidism. The sample taken for sequencing was blood. CDR3 sequence (DNA): TGTGCCAGCAGCTTAGTCGCCAGGGGAGCCTACGAGCAGTACTTC. Translation gives CASSLVARGAYEQYF.